One sample yielded the 10 T cell receptor beta chains listed below, sequenced in a study of cytomegalovirus exposure and HLA in healthy donors. PCR primers comprised 60 Vbeta and 13 Jbeta primers. TCRdb keeps only in-frame clones here, not all; method: immunoSEQ multiplex PCR. Counted here are around 160,000 clones, roughly 71% occurring once; the ten biggest clones make up 7.4%. The sequencing input was PBMCs. The receptors were gathered from a male donor in good health and CMV-seropositive.

J is TRBJ2-7 and V is TRBV6-6; 9 bases fit TRBD1. Germline CDR1 reads MNHNY; CDR2 reads SVGAGI (reference sequence). This CDR3 has 16 residues. With 2 bases clipped from V and 0 bases from J, the junction kept 5 bases outside the gene matches. The CDR3 DNA is TGTGCCAGCAGTTACACGGGGACAGGGCCCTCCTACGAGCAGTACTTC. Its protein is CASSYTGTGPSYEQYF.

The sample holds one count of this clone. The chain uses TRBV28 and TRBJ2-6; 7 bases are a match to TRBD2. The germline CDR1 and CDR2 sequences are MDHEN and SYDVKM. Germline trimming cut 3 bases from V and 0 bases from J; bases unmatched to any gene: 8. The CDR3 contains 18 residues. Written as DNA, the CDR3 is TGTGCCAGCAGTTTGGGCGGGGGTGCGGTCTCTGGGGCCAACGTCCTGACTTTC. Protein product: CASSLGGGAVSGANVLTF.

The chain combines TRBV4-1 with TRBJ2-1, with a possible D match to TRBD2 (5 bases). The CDR3 loop spans 14 amino acids. Trimming left V 4 bases short and J 4 bases short, with 11 bases between. The germline CDR1 and CDR2 sequences are MGHRA and YSYEKL. The chain's CDR3 is CASSPSGLYNEQFF. CDR3 bases: TGCGCCAGCAGCCCCAGCGGTCTTTACAATGAGCAGTTCTTC.

The chain has TRBV13 and TRBJ2-4; 10 bases are a match to TRBD1. The CDR3 is 19 amino acids. With 5 bases clipped from V and 0 bases from J, the junction kept 13 bases outside the gene matches. Per the germline V gene, CDR1 is PRHDT and CDR2 is FYEKMQ (reference sequence). CDR3 loop: CASSEGTGDDYLAKNIQYF. The CDR3 nucleotides read TGTGCCAGCAGCGAAGGGACAGGGGACGATTACCTAGCCAAAAACATTCAGTACTTC.

The V gene is TRBV5-4, the J gene TRBJ2-5; D gene ambiguous. The assigned J gene may be wrong: the sequence end matches TRBJ2-7 better. From germline, CDR1 is SGHNT and CDR2 YYREEE (reference sequence). The CDR3 is 14 residues long. This CDR3 is CASSLDGGAYEQYF. The CDR3 nucleotides are TGTGCCAGCAGCTTGGACGGCGGAGCCTACGAGCAGTACTTC.

This rearrangement joins TRBV4-2 to TRBJ2-7, with 11 bases aligning to TRBD2. CDR1 and CDR2 (germline): LGHNA, YNFKEQ. The J segment lost 0 bases and the V segment lost 4 bases, leaving 11 bases of the junction unmatched. This CDR3 has 18 amino acids. CDR3 DNA sequence: TGTGCCAGCAGCCGATCTAGCGGGGGGTTCGGCGACTCCTACGAGCAGTACTTC. Its translation: CASSRSSGGFGDSYEQYF.

The genes are TRBV10-3 and TRBJ2-7; D is perhaps TRBD2 (8 bases). The CDR3 runs to 15 residues. Looked up from germline, CDR1 is ENHRY and CDR2 is SYGVKD. V was clipped by 8 bases and J by 7 bases, with 24 bases between them. This chain's CDR3 is CAIEGAGRGTREQYF. The CDR3 bases are TGTGCCATCGAGGGAGCCGGCAGGGGGACTAGGGAGCAGTACTTC.

The chain is built from TRBV2 and TRBJ2-1; 11 bases agree with TRBD2. Germline loops: CDR1 SNHLY, CDR2 FYNNEI. Losses at the gene ends were 2 bases for V and 7 bases for J; bases not matched to a gene: 13. CDR3 length equals 18 residues. The CDR3 bases are TGTGCCAGCAGTGAAAGAGAGATTTCGACTAGCGGGGCGAATGAGCAGTTCTTC. Amino acid sequence: CASSEREISTSGANEQFF.

The chain recombines TRBV7-2 with TRBJ1-1; TRBD1 might be the D (5 bases). This CDR3 comprises 18 residues. The V gene's germline CDR1 is SGHTA and CDR2 FQGNSA. The V end was cut by 0 bases, the J end by 4 bases, with 21 bases between. CDR3 sequence: CASSLAPGGRVYGTEAFF. CDR3 DNA: TGTGCCAGCAGCTTAGCGCCCGGGGGAAGGGTGTATGGCACTGAAGCTTTCTTT.

This clone appeared a few times. The rearrangement links TRBV4-1 to TRBJ1-1; 8 bases are shared with TRBD1. The CDR3 has 15 residues. The ends lost 2 bases at V and 3 bases at J; junction bases unmatched: 5. Germline CDR1 and CDR2: MGHRA and YSYEKL. The CDR3 here is CASSQSMDRDTEAFF. DNA for the CDR3: TGCGCCAGCAGCCAATCCATGGACAGGGACACTGAAGCTTTCTTT.